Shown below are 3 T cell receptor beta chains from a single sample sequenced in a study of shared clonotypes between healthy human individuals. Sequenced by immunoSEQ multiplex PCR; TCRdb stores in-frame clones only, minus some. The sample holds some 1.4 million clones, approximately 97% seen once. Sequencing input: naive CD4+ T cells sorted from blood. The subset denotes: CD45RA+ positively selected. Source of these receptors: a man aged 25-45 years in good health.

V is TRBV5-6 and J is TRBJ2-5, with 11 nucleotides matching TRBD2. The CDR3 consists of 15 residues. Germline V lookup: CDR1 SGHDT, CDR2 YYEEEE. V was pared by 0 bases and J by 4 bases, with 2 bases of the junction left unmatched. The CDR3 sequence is CASSLVLAGGETQYF. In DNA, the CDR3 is TGTGCCAGCAGCTTGGTGCTAGCGGGAGGAGAGACCCAGTACTTC.

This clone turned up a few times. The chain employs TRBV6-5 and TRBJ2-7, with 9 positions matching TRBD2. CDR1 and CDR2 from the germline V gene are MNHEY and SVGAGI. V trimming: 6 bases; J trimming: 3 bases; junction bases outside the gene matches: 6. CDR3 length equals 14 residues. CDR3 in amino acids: CASSSLAGHYEQYF. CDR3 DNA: TGTGCCAGCAGCTCCCTAGCGGGGCACTACGAGCAGTACTTC.

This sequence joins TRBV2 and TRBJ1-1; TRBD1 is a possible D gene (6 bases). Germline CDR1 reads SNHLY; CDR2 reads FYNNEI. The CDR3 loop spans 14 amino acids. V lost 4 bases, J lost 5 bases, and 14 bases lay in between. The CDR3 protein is CASSGGRGFTEAFF. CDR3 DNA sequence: TGTGCCAGCAGTGGAGGCAGGGGCTTTACTGAAGCTTTCTTT.